This T cell receptor beta chain was obtained from a study of CD8 T cells in ankylosing spondylitis. Findings and caveats of the study: Prior work had noted some motif variants in reactive arthritis blood and synovial fluid.

TCRdb used MiXCR to reprocess the 5' RACE reads, holding one entry per CDR3 protein. The sample holds about 270,000 distinct CDR3 sequences, roughly 32% seen once. CDR1 and CDR2 from the germline V gene are MNHNS and SASEGT. V was shortened by 2 bases and J by 4 bases, with 3 bases between the two germline ends. This CDR3 is built from 12 residues. About this clonotype: The target antigen is unknown.

The material sequenced was blood, either unsorted or a sorted T cell fraction (not recorded which). The gene calls are TRBV6-1 and TRBJ1-5, with D hard to call. The receptor's source is a male donor with ankylosing spondylitis or in good health (not recorded which). CDR3 amino acids: CASSEWNQPQHF. The CDR3 DNA sequence: TGTGCCAGCAGTGAATGGAATCAGCCCCAGCATTTT.